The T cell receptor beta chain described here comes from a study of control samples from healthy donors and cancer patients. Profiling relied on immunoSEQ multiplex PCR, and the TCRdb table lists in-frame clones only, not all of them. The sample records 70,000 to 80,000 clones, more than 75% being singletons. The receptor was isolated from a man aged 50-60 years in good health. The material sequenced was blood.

Here the CDR3 DNA reads TGTGCCAGCAGTCAGCCCGGTGGGGCAGCCAACTACGAGCAGTACTTC. This codes for CASSQPGGAANYEQYF. This sequence joins TRBV6-6 and TRBJ2-7; D is perhaps TRBD1 (5 bases). Trimming removed 5 bases from V and 3 bases from J, with 20 bases in between. Germline V CDR1 and CDR2: MNHNY, SVGAGI (reference sequence). The CDR3 is made up of 16 amino acids.